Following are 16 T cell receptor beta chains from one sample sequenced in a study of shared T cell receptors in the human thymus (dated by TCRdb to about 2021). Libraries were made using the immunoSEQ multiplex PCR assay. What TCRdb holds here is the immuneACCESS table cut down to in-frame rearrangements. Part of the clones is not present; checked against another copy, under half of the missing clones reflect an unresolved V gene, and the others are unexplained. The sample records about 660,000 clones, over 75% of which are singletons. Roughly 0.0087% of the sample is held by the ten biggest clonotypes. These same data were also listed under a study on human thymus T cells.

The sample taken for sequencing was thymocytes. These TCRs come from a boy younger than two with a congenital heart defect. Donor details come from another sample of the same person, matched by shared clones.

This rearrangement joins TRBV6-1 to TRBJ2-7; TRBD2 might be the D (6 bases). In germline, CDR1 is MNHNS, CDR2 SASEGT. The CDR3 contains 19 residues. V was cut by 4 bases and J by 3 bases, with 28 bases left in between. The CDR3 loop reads CASSAGGDGESSSYYEQYF. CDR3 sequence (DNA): TGTGCCAGCAGTGCTGGAGGGGACGGAGAAAGTAGTTCCTACTACGAGCAGTACTTC.

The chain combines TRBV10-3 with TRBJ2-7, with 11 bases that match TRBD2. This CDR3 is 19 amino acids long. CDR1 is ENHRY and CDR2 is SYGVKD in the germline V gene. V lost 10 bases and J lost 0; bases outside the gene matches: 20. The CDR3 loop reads CATARTTSGSKRASYEQYF. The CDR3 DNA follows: TGTGCCACCGCCCGTACAACTAGCGGGAGTAAGAGGGCCTCCTACGAGCAGTACTTC.

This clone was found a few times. CDR3 amino acids: CATGNNRVYEQYF. The CDR3 nucleotides are TGTGCCACCGGGAATAACAGGGTCTACGAGCAGTACTTC. The V call is TRBV19, the J call TRBJ2-7; tentatively, D is TRBD1 (6 bases). Trimming left V 10 bases short and J 3 bases short, with 16 bases between. The CDR3 spans 13 residues. CDR1 is LNHDA, CDR2 SQIVND, per germline (reference sequence).

This CDR3 is CASSLSGQALEYF. DNA for the CDR3: TGTGCCAGCAGCTTAAGTGGGCAGGCCCTTGAGTACTTC. The chain recombines TRBV7-9 with TRBJ2-7; D remains ambiguous. CDR1 and CDR2 (germline): SEHNR, FQNEAQ (reference sequence). There are 13 residues in the CDR3. Deletions cut 2 bases from V and 11 bases from J, with 16 bases between.

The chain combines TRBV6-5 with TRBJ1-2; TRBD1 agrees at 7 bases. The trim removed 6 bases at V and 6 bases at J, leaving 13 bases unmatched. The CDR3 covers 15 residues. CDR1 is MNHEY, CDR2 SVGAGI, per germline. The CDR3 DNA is TGTGCCAGCAGCCCCCGACAGGGTCTAGTCGATGGCTACACCTTC. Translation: CASSPRQGLVDGYTF.

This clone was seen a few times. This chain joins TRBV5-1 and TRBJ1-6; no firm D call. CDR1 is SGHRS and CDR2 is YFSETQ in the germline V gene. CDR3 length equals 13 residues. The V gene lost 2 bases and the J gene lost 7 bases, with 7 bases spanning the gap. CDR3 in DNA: TGCGCCAGCAGCTTCGACACCAATTCACCCCTCCACTTT. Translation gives CASSFDTNSPLHF.

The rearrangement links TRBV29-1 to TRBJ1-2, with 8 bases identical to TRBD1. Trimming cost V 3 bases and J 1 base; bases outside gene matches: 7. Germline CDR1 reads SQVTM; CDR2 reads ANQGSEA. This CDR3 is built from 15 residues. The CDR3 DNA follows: TGCAGCGTTGACTTTGGGACAGGCTTTAACTATGGCTACACCTTC. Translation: CSVDFGTGFNYGYTF.

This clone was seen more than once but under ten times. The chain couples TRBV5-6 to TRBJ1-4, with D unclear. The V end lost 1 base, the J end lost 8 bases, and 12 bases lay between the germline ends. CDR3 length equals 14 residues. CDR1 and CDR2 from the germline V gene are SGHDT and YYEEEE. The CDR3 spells CASSLHRGYEKLFF. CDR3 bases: TGTGCCAGCAGCTTGCATCGGGGATACGAAAAACTGTTTTTT.

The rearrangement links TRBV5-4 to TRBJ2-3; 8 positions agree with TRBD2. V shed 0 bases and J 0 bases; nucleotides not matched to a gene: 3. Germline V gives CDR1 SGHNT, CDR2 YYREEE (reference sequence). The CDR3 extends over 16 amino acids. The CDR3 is CASSLGLALSTDTQYF. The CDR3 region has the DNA TGTGCCAGCAGCTTGGGACTAGCGCTAAGCACAGATACGCAGTATTTT.

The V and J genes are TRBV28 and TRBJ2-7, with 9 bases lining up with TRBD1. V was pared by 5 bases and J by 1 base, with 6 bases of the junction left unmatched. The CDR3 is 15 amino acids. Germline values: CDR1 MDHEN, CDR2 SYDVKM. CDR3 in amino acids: CASSHPGQGSYEQYF. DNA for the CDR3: TGTGCCAGCAGTCATCCGGGACAGGGTTCCTACGAGCAGTACTTC.

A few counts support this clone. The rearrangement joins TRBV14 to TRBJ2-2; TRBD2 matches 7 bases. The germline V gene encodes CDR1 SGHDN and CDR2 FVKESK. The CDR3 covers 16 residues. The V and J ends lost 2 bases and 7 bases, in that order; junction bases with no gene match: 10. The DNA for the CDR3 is TGTGCCAGCAGCCAAAGAAGGGGAGGGGCCGACGGGGAGCTGTTTTTT. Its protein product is CASSQRRGGADGELFF.

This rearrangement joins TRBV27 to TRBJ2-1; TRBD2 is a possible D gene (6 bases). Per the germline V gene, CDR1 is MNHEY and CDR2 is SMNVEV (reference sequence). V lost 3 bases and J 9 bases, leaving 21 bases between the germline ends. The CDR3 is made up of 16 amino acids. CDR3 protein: CASSFTQGLLTGEQFF. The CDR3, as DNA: TGTGCCAGCAGTTTTACGCAGGGACTCCTTACCGGTGAGCAGTTCTTC.

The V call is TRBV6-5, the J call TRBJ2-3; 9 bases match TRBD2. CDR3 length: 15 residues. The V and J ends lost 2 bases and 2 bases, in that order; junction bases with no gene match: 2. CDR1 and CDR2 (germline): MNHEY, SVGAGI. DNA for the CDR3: TGTGCCAGCAGTTACGGCGGGGGGGCCACAGATACGCAGTATTTT. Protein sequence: CASSYGGGATDTQYF.

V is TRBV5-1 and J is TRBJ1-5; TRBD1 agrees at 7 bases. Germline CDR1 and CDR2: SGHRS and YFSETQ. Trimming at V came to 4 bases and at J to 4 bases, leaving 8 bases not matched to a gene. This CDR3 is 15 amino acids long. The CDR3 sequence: CASSPSGTENQPQHF. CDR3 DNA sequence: TGCGCCAGCAGCCCCTCCGGGACAGAAAATCAGCCCCAGCATTTT.

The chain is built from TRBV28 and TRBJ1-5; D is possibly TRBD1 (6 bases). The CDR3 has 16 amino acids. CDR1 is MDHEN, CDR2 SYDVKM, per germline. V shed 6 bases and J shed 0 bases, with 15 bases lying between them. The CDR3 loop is CASSNPGQFSNQPQHF. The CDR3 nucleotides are TGTGCCAGCAGCAACCCCGGACAGTTTAGCAATCAGCCCCAGCATTTT.

As DNA, the CDR3 is TGTGCCAGTAGTATTAACTCCCTAGGCACCGGGGAGCTGTTTTTT. Its translation is CASSINSLGTGELFF. The chain uses TRBV19 and TRBJ2-2; D gene ambiguous. The CDR3 covers 15 residues. CDR1 and CDR2 from the germline V gene are LNHDA and SQIVND (reference sequence). With 3 bases removed from V and 4 bases from J, the gap between germline ends came to 12 bases.